This paragraph reports one TCR beta chain. What it binds is unknown. The data were taken from a study of monozygotic twins with inflammatory bowel disease. Study findings and constraints: Since immunosuppressive treatments differed, patient repertoires may have gained added variability. The results supported no single strong signal or clonotype associated with IBD.

The CDR3 length is 14 residues. Per germline, CDR1 SGHNT and CDR2 YYREEE (reference sequence). Blood samples of roughly 2.5 ml were drawn from every donor. Each CDR3 protein gets one entry in TCRdb, which reprocessed the 5' RACE reads and gives no DNA. The table counts 330,000 or so distinct CDR3 sequences; 2% to 2.5% lies in the top ten. Material: blood. The V call is TRBV5-4, the J call TRBJ2-5; TCRdb gives TRBD1 as the D gene, but with no DNA this cannot be confirmed. The clonotype comes from a human donor with ulcerative colitis or Crohn's disease, or a healthy co-twin of an affected twin (not recorded which). CDR3 sequence: CASSLGQDIETQYF.